Shown below are 26 T cell receptor beta chains from a single sample sequenced in a study of cytomegalovirus exposure and HLA in healthy donors. It was with 60 Vbeta and 13 Jbeta primers that the PCR ran. Repertoires were generated with immunoSEQ multiplex PCR, while TCRdb's copy carries only in-frame clones and drops some. The sample yields around 300,000 clones, around two thirds seen once. Sample: PBMCs. The receptors were gathered from a female donor in good health and CMV-seronegative.

The chain couples TRBV11-3 to TRBJ2-2, with 13 bases identical to TRBD2. V gave up 5 bases and J gave up 5 bases; unmatched junction bases: 5. Per the germline V gene, CDR1 is SGHNT and CDR2 is YENEEA. The CDR3 runs to 16 residues. CDR3 DNA: TGTGCCAGCAGCGGGCGGACTAGCGGGGGTACCGGGGAGCTGTTTTTT. Its protein is CASSGRTSGGTGELFF. The full variable domain, in which reference TRBV11-3 and TRBJ2-2 provide the parts outside the CDR3, is EAGVVQSPRYKIIEKKQPVAFWCNPISGHNTLYWYLQNLGQGPELLIRYENEEAVDDSQLPKDRFSAERLKGVDSTLKIQPAELGDSAVYLCASSGRTSGGTGELFFGEGSRLTVL.

This clone was seen just once. The rearrangement joins TRBV28 to TRBJ2-5, with 7 bases identical to TRBD1. The V gene end was trimmed by 2 bases and the J gene end by 5 bases; junction bases not matched to a gene: 8. Germline CDR1 and CDR2: MDHEN and SYDVKM. The CDR3 totals 15 residues. CDR3 sequence: CASSLIQGLRETQYF. Here the CDR3 DNA reads TGTGCCAGCAGTTTAATACAGGGGTTAAGGGAGACCCAGTACTTC.

The chain uses TRBV29-1 and TRBJ1-1; D may be TRBD1 (6 bases). Per germline, CDR1 SQVTM and CDR2 ANQGSEA. Trimming removed 7 bases from V and 1 base from J, with 16 bases in between. This CDR3 comprises 14 residues. The CDR3 nucleotides read TGCAGCGCCAAGGACAGAGTCAGGAACACTGAAGCTTTCTTT. Protein sequence: CSAKDRVRNTEAFF.

This clone turned up a few times. The chain uses TRBV7-9 and TRBJ1-4; unclear D gene. This CDR3 is built from 14 residues. The V gene lost 3 bases and the J gene lost 3 bases, with 8 bases spanning the gap. Germline values: CDR1 SEHNR, CDR2 FQNEAQ (reference sequence). The DNA of the CDR3 is TGTGCCAGCAGCTTTGAGGGCTCTAATGAAAAACTGTTTTTT. Residues: CASSFEGSNEKLFF.

This chain connects TRBV4-1 to TRBJ2-1, with TRBD2 matching over 12 bases. The V gene's germline CDR1 is MGHRA and CDR2 YSYEKL. The ends lost 2 bases at V and 8 bases at J; junction bases unmatched: 7. The CDR3 is 16 residues long. The CDR3 DNA is TGCGCCAGCAGCCAATATTGGACTAGCGGGACATATGAGCAGTTCTTC. Protein sequence: CASSQYWTSGTYEQFF.

The chain uses TRBV4-1 and TRBJ1-5; unclear D gene. The CDR3 totals 16 residues. Germline CDR1 reads MGHRA; CDR2 reads YSYEKL. V lost 0 bases and J 0 bases, leaving 9 bases between the germline ends. CDR3 in DNA: TGCGCCAGCAGCCAAGATATAAGCTATAGCAATCAGCCCCAGCATTTT. Protein: CASSQDISYSNQPQHF.

The V gene is TRBV11-2, the J gene TRBJ2-1; TRBD2 is a possible D gene (5 bases). CDR1 and CDR2 from the germline V gene are SGHAT and FQNNGV. V dropped 2 bases and J dropped 6 bases, with 14 bases sitting between them. This CDR3 spans 15 amino acids. CDR3 in DNA: TGTGCCAGCAGCTTAACACCTGTTGGGAGCAATGAGCAGTTCTTC. Amino acids: CASSLTPVGSNEQFF.

The V and J genes are TRBV5-5 and TRBJ1-5; D may be TRBD1 (5 bases). The CDR3 runs to 13 residues. Trimming shortened V by 4 bases and J by 4 bases, and 9 bases separated the two germline ends. Per germline, CDR1 SGHKS and CDR2 YYEKEE (reference sequence). CDR3 nucleotide sequence: TGTGCCAGCAGCAACAGGCAGAATCAGCCCCAGCATTTT. It encodes CASSNRQNQPQHF.

For this clone: The same CDR3 also results from other DNA sequences found in this sample. The chain has TRBV20-1 and TRBJ2-7; the D is unclear. Germline loops: CDR1 DFQATT, CDR2 SNEGSKA (reference sequence). Trimming removed 0 bases at V and 3 bases at J, with 3 bases between. The CDR3 contains 11 residues. The CDR3 spells CSARDNYEQYF. The CDR3 bases are TGCAGTGCTAGAGATAACTACGAGCAGTACTTC.

V is TRBV2 and J is TRBJ1-1; no clear D. The V end lost 4 bases, the J end lost 3 bases, and 12 bases lay between the germline ends. CDR3 length: 14 residues. The germline CDR1 and CDR2 sequences are SNHLY and FYNNEI. The CDR3 region has the DNA TGTGCCAGCAGTGCGGGAGGGTGGTACACTGAAGCTTTCTTT. This encodes CASSAGGWYTEAFF.

V usage is TRBV5-1 and J usage is TRBJ2-7; 12 nucleotides agree with TRBD2. CDR3 length: 16 amino acids. From germline, CDR1 is SGHRS and CDR2 YFSETQ. Unmatched junction bases numbered 8, after V lost 4 bases and J lost 3 bases. The chain's CDR3 is CASSTGTSGLFYEQYF. CDR3 nucleotides: TGCGCCAGCAGCACCGGGACTAGCGGGTTGTTCTACGAGCAGTACTTC.

This chain uses TRBV5-1 with TRBJ2-6, with a tentative D call TRBD2 (6 bases). The germline V and J ends were trimmed by 0 bases and 1 base, with 8 bases remaining between them. The CDR3 is 16 residues long. Per germline, CDR1 SGHRS and CDR2 YFSETQ. CDR3 protein: CASSLGGESGANVLTF. CDR3 coding DNA: TGCGCCAGCAGCTTGGGGGGGGAGTCTGGGGCCAACGTCCTGACTTTC.

The chain links TRBV5-6 to TRBJ2-7; D gene ambiguous. The CDR3 consists of 14 residues. V shed 0 bases and J shed 2 bases, with 9 bases lying between them. Germline loops: CDR1 SGHDT, CDR2 YYEEEE. The CDR3 DNA reads TGTGCCAGCAGCTTGGCTCTAGTTGCCTACGAGCAGTACTTC. Protein: CASSLALVAYEQYF.

This chain connects TRBV6-5 to TRBJ1-2; TRBD1 might be the D (5 bases). Germline V gives CDR1 MNHEY, CDR2 SVGAGI. The ends were cut back, 7 bases at V and 1 base at J, with 16 bases in the middle. The CDR3 spans 15 residues. CDR3 nucleotide sequence: TGTGCCAGCAAATTGACAGAAACTCTTAACTATGGCTACACCTTC. This encodes CASKLTETLNYGYTF.

This clone was seen a single time. J is TRBJ2-7 and V is TRBV11-2; TRBD2 aligns across 10 bases. The trim removed 5 bases at V and 4 bases at J, leaving 5 bases unmatched. This CDR3 spans 14 amino acids. Germline CDR1 is SGHAT and CDR2 is FQNNGV. The CDR3 region has the DNA TGTGCCAGCAGCACAACTAGCGGGACTTACGAGCAGTACTTC. It encodes CASSTTSGTYEQYF.

The chain links TRBV13 to TRBJ1-1; 10 nucleotides line up with TRBD1. Trimming at V came to 4 bases and at J to 8 bases, leaving 10 bases not matched to a gene. There are 15 residues in the CDR3. Per germline, CDR1 PRHDT and CDR2 FYEKMQ (reference sequence). CDR3 residues: CASSSGGQGDMEAFF. The CDR3 DNA reads TGTGCCAGCAGCTCAGGCGGACAGGGGGATATGGAAGCTTTCTTT.

The rearrangement links TRBV7-9 to TRBJ2-5; 7 nucleotides align to TRBD2. The CDR3 length is 17 residues. CDR1 SEHNR and CDR2 FQNEAQ come from the germline V gene (reference sequence). V trimming: 4 bases; J trimming: 3 bases; junction bases outside the gene matches: 14. CDR3 loop: CASSSLSGGSSEETQYF. CDR3 nucleotides: TGTGCCAGCAGCTCCCTTTCTGGCGGGAGCTCCGAAGAGACCCAGTACTTC.

The rearrangement joins TRBV29-1 to TRBJ1-5; 9 bases line up with TRBD1. The V segment lost 5 bases and the J segment 5 bases; nucleotides outside the gene matches: 4. The CDR3 totals 13 residues. Germline V lookup: CDR1 SQVTM, CDR2 ANQGSEA. CDR3 amino acids: CSVTGGRDQPQHF. The CDR3 DNA reads as TGCAGCGTTACAGGGGGCCGGGATCAGCCCCAGCATTTT.

This chain connects TRBV4-1 to TRBJ1-1, with 8 bases lining up with TRBD1. The CDR3 is 14 amino acids. J was trimmed by 7 bases and V by 3 bases; bases with no gene match: 7. Germline CDR1 is MGHRA and CDR2 is YSYEKL. CDR3 nucleotide sequence: TGCGCCAGCAGCCACCCATGGACAGGGAGTGAAGCTTTCTTT. Its translation is CASSHPWTGSEAFF.

About this clone itself: Other DNA sequences in this specimen translate into the identical CDR3. The chain recombines TRBV18 with TRBJ1-5; D is unclear. CDR3 length equals 14 residues. V dropped 3 bases and J dropped 1 base, with 7 bases sitting between them. CDR1 and CDR2 from the germline V gene are KGHSH and LQKENI. The CDR3 DNA sequence: TGTGCCAGCTCACCCTCACGGAGCAATCAGCCCCAGCATTTT. Its translation: CASSPSRSNQPQHF.

The chain carries TRBV2 and TRBJ1-1; 12 nucleotides match TRBD1. The V segment lost 5 bases and the J segment 1 base; nucleotides outside the gene matches: 20. There are 21 residues in the CDR3. The germline gives CDR1 SNHLY, CDR2 FYNNEI. This chain's CDR3 is CASSPGEGQGAWVISNTEAFF. Written as DNA, the CDR3 is TGTGCCAGCAGTCCAGGGGAGGGACAGGGGGCATGGGTCATTTCGAACACTGAAGCTTTCTTT.

This clone was counted a single time. V and J are TRBV27 and TRBJ1-6; D is perhaps TRBD1 (5 bases). CDR1 and CDR2 (germline): MNHEY, SMNVEV (reference sequence). The CDR3 runs 14 residues. V dropped 5 bases and J dropped 1 base, with 6 bases sitting between them. The CDR3 coding sequence is TGTGCCAGCAGTAGGGGTTCCTATAATTCACCCCTCCACTTT. Translation: CASSRGSYNSPLHF.

The rearrangement links TRBV27 to TRBJ2-5; TRBD2 matches at 7 bases. Per germline, CDR1 MNHEY and CDR2 SMNVEV (reference sequence). The CDR3 loop spans 11 amino acids. V shed 10 bases and J 7 bases; nucleotides not matched to a gene: 6. The CDR3 nucleotides are TGTGCCACCACAGTAGCGGGGACCCAGTACTTC. Its translation is CATTVAGTQYF.

The sample holds a few counts of this clone. This chain links TRBV11-3 with TRBJ2-5; D might be TRBD2 (6 bases). The V and J ends lost 4 bases and 5 bases respectively, with 14 bases between them. The CDR3 runs 14 residues. The germline gives CDR1 SGHNT, CDR2 YENEEA. Here the CDR3 reads CASSSLDGGETQYF. DNA of the CDR3: TGTGCCAGCAGCTCTCTCGATGGGGGGGAGACCCAGTACTTC.

The rearrangement joins TRBV6-1 to TRBJ2-7; a possible D gene is TRBD2 (5 bases). This CDR3 region has 14 residues. Germline V gene data show CDR1 as MNHNS and CDR2 as SASEGT. V was shortened by 7 bases and J by 3 bases, with 16 bases between the two germline ends. CDR3 DNA: TGTGCCAGCAACGGACTCTTAACCGTCTACGAGCAGTACTTC. Its translation: CASNGLLTVYEQYF.

CDR3 DNA: TGTGCCATCAGTGACAGTAACTATGGCTACACCTTC. It translates to CAISDSNYGYTF. The chain couples TRBV10-3 to TRBJ1-2; D gene ambiguous. This CDR3 comprises 12 residues. CDR1 is ENHRY, CDR2 SYGVKD, per germline. V gave up 3 bases and J gave up 1 base, with 3 bases separating them.